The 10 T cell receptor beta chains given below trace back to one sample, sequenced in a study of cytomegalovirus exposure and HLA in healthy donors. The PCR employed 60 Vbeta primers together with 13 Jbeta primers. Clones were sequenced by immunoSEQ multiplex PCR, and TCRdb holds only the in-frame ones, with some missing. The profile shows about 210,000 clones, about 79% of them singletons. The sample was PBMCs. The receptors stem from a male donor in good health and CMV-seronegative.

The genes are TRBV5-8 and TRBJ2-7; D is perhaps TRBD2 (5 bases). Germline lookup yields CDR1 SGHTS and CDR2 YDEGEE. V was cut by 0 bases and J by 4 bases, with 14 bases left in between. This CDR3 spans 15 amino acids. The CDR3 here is CASSLVAGREYEQYF. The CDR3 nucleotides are TGTGCCAGCAGCTTGGTGGCAGGCCGGGAATACGAGCAGTACTTC.

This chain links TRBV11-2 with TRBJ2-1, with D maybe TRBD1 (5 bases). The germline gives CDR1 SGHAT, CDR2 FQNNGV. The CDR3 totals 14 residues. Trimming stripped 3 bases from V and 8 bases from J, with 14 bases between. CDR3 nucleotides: TGTGCCAGCAGCTTTGGCAGGGTAATCGATGAGCAGTTCTTC. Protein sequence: CASSFGRVIDEQFF. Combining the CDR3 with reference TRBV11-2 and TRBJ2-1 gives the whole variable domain EAGVAQSPRYKIIEKRQSVAFWCNPISGHATLYWYQQILGQGPKLLIQFQNNGVVDDSQLPKDRFSAERLKGVDSTLKIQPAKLEDSAVYLCASSFGRVIDEQFFGPGTRLTVL.

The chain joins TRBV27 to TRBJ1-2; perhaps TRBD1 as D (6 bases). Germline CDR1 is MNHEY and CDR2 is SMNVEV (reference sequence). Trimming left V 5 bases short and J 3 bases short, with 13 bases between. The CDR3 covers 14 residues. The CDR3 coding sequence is TGTGCCAGCAGTCCCGGGGGGGGCTACTATGGCTACACCTTC. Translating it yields CASSPGGGYYGYTF.

The CDR3 DNA follows: TGCGCCAGCAGCGTGGGGACAGGGTGGACTGAAGCTTTCTTT. It codes for CASSVGTGWTEAFF. This chain joins TRBV4-1 and TRBJ1-1; 9 bases fit TRBD1. CDR1 and CDR2 (germline): MGHRA, YSYEKL. There are 14 residues in the CDR3. Losses at the gene ends were 5 bases for V and 5 bases for J; bases not matched to a gene: 6.

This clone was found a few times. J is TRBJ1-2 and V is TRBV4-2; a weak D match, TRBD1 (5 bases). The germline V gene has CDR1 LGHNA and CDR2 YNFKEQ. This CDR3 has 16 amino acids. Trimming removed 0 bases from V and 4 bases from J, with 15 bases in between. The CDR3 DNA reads TGTGCCAGCAGCCAAGAGGGGGAGGGACGAACCTATGGCTACACCTTC. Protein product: CASSQEGEGRTYGYTF.

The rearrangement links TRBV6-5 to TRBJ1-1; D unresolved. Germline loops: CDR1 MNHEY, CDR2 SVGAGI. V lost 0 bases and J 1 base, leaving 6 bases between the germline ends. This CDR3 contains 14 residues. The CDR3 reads CASSYSNRNTEAFF. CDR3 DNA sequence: TGTGCCAGCAGTTACTCAAACAGGAACACTGAAGCTTTCTTT.

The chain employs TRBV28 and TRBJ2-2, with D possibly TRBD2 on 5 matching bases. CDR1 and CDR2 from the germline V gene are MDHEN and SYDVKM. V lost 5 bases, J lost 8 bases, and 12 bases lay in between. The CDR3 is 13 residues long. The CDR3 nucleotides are TGTGCCAGCAGTCTAGCTGACTTGGGGGAGCTGTTTTTT. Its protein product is CASSLADLGELFF.

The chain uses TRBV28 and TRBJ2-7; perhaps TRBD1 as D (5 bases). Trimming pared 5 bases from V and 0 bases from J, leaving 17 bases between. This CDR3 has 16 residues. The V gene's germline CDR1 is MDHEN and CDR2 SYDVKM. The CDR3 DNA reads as TGTGCCAGCAGTCCTTCCCAGGGTAGGAGCTCCTACGAGCAGTACTTC. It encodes CASSPSQGRSSYEQYF.

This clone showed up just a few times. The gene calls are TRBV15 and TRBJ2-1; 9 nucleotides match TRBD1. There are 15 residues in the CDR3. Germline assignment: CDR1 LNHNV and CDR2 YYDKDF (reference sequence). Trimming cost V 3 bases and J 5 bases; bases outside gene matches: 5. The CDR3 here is CATSRAGTGNNEQFF. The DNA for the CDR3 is TGTGCCACCAGCAGGGCCGGGACAGGGAACAATGAGCAGTTCTTC.

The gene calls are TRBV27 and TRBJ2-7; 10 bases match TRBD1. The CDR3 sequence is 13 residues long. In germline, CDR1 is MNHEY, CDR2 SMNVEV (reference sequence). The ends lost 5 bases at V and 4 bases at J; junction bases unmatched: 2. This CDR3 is CASSGDRGYEQYF. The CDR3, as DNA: TGTGCCAGCAGTGGGGACAGGGGTTACGAGCAGTACTTC.